This T cell receptor beta chain was retrieved from a study of siplizumab effects on memory and regulatory T cells. V lost 2 bases and J lost 3; bases outside the gene matches: 9. Germline V gene data show CDR1 as MNHEY and CDR2 as SVGAGI. This CDR3 has 16 residues. Clones were read by immunoSEQ multiplex PCR, and TCRdb kept only the in-frame ones, dropping some. Of around 100,000 clones in the sample, around 92% were seen once. The sample comprised CD4+ T cells sorted from blood. V usage is TRBV6-5 and J usage is TRBJ1-2, with 7 bases lining up with TRBD1. This receptor was identified in a human donor in good health. For the CDR3, the DNA is TGTGCCAGCAGTTACGGGGGGACAGCCGACCACTATGGCTACACCTTC. Residues: CASSYGGTADHYGYTF.